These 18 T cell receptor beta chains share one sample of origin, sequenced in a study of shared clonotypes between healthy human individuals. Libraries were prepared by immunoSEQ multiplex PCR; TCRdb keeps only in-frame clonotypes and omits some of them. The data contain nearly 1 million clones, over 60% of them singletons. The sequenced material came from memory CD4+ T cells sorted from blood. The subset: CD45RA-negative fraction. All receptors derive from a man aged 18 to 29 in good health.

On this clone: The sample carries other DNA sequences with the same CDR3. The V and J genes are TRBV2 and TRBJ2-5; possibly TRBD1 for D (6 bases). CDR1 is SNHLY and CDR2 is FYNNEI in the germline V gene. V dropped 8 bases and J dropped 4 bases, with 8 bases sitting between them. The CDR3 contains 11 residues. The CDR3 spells CASGGRETQYF. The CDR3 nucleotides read TGTGCCAGCGGGGGCAGAGAGACCCAGTACTTC.

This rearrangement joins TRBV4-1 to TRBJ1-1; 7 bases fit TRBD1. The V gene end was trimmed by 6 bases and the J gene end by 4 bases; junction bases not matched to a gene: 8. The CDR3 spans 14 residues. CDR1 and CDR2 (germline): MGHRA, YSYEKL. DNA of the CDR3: TGCGCCAGCAGTCGAGACAGGGTTATCACTGAAGCTTTCTTT. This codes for CASSRDRVITEAFF.

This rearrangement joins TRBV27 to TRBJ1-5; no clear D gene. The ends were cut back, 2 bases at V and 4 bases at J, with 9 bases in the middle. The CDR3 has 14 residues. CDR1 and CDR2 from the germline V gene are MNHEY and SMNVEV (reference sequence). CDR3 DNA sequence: TGTGCCAGCAGTTTACGCGGCAGAAATCAGCCCCAGCATTTT. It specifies CASSLRGRNQPQHF.

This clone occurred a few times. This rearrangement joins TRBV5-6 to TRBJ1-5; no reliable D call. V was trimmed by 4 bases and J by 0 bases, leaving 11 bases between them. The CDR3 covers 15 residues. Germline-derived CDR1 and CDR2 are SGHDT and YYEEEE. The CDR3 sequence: CASSREGYSNQPQHF. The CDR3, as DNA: TGTGCCAGCAGCCGTGAGGGTTATAGCAATCAGCCCCAGCATTTT.

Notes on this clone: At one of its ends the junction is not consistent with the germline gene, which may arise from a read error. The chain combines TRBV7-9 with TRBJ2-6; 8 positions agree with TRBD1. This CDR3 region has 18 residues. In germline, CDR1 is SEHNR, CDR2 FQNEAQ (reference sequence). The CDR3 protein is CASNLHGTGNSGANVLTF. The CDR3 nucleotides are TGTGCCAGCAACTTACATGGGACAGGTAACTCTGGGGCCAACGTCCTGACTTTC.

In DNA, the CDR3 is TGTGCCAGCAGGAACCCAAACTACGAGCAGTACTTC. Translation: CASRNPNYEQYF. The chain employs TRBV2 and TRBJ2-7, with unresolved D. CDR1 and CDR2 from the germline V gene are SNHLY and FYNNEI. V was clipped by 6 bases and J by 3 bases, with 9 bases between them. This CDR3 is 12 amino acids long.

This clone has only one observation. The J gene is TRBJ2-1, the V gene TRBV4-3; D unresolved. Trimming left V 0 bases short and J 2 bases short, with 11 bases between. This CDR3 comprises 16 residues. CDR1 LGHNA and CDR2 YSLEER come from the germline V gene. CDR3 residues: CASSQEWQRTYNEQFF. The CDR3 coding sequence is TGCGCCAGCAGCCAAGAGTGGCAAAGGACCTACAATGAGCAGTTCTTC.

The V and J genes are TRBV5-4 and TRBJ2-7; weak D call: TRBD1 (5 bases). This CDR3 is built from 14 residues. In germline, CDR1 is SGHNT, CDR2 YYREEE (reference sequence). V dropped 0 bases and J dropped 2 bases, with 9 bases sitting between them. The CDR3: CASSLEQGPYEQYF. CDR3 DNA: TGTGCCAGCAGCTTGGAGCAGGGCCCCTACGAGCAGTACTTC.

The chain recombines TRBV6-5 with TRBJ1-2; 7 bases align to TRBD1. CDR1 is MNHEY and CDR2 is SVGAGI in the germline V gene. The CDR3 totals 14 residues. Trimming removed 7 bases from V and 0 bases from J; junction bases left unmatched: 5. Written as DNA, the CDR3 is TGTGCCAGCAACCCGACAGGGACTAACTATGGCTACACCTTC. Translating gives CASNPTGTNYGYTF.

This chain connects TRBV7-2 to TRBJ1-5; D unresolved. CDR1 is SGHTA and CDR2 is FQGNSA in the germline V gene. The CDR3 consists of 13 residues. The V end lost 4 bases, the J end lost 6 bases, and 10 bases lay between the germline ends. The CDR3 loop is CASSSTSSQPQHF. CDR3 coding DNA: TGTGCCAGCAGCTCTACGTCAAGTCAGCCCCAGCATTTT.

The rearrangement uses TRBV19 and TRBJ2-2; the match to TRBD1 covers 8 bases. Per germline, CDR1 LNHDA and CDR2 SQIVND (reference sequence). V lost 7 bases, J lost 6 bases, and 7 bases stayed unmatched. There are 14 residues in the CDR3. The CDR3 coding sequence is TGTGCCAGTACCGAGGACAGGGTGGCCGGGGAGCTGTTTTTT. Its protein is CASTEDRVAGELFF. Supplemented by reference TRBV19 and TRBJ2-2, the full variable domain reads DGGITQSPKYLFRKEGQNVTLSCEQNLNHDAMYWYRQDPGQGLRLIYYSQIVNDFQKGDIAEGYSVSREKKESFPLTVTSAQKNPTAFYLCASTEDRVAGELFFGEGSRLTVL.

CDR3: CASSLTQGLYEQYF. The CDR3 DNA is TGTGCCAGCAGCTTAACACAGGGTCTCTACGAGCAGTACTTC. This chain uses TRBV7-8 with TRBJ2-7; tentatively, D is TRBD1 (6 bases). The length of the CDR3 is 14 residues. Germline V lookup: CDR1 SGHVS, CDR2 FQNEAQ. Trimming left V 2 bases short and J 3 bases short, with 11 bases between.

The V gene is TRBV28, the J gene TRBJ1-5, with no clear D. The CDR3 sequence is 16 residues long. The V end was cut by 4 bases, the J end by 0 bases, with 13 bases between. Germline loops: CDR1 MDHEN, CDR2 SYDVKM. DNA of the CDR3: TGTGCCAGCAGTTCTCGTTTGCCAAATAGCAATCAGCCCCAGCATTTT. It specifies CASSSRLPNSNQPQHF.

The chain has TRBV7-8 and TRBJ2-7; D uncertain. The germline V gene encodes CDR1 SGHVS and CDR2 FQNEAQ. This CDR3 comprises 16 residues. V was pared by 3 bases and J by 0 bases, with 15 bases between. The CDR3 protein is CASSLGKTGNSYEQYF. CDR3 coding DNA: TGTGCCAGCAGCTTGGGGAAGACCGGCAACTCCTACGAGCAGTACTTC.

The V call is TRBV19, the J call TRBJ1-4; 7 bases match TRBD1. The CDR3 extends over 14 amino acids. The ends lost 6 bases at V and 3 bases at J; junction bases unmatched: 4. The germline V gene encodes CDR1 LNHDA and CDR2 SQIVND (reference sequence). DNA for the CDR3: TGTGCCAGTAGGAAGGGGGCGGCTAATGAAAAACTGTTTTTT. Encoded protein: CASRKGAANEKLFF.

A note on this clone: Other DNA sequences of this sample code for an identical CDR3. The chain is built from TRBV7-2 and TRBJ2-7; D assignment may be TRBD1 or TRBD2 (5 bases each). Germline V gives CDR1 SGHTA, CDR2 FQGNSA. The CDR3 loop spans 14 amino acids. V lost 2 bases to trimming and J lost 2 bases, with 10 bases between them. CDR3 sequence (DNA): TGTGCCAGCAGCTTATCACCGGGGCCCTACGAGCAGTACTTC. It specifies CASSLSPGPYEQYF.

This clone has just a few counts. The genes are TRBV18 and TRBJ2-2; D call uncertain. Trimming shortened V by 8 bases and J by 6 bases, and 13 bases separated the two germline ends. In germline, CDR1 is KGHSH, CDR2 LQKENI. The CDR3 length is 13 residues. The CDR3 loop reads CASRWENSGELFF. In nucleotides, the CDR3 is TGTGCCAGCCGGTGGGAAAACTCCGGGGAGCTGTTTTTT.

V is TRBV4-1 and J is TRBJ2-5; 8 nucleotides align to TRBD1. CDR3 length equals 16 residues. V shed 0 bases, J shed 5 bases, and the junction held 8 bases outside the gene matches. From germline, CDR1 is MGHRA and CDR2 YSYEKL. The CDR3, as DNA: TGCGCCAGCAGCCAAGACATTACAGGGGGAGGCGAGACCCAGTACTTC. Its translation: CASSQDITGGGETQYF.